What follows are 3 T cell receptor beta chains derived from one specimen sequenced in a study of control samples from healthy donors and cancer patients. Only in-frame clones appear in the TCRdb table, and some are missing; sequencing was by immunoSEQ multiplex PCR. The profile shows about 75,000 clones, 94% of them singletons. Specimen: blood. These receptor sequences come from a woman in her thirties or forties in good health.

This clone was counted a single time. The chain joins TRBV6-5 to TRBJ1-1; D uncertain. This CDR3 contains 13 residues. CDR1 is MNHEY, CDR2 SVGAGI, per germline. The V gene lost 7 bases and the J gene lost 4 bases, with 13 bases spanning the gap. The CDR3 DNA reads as TGTGCCAGCACCCTGGCCCGGGGCACTGAAGCTTTCTTT. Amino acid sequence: CASTLARGTEAFF.

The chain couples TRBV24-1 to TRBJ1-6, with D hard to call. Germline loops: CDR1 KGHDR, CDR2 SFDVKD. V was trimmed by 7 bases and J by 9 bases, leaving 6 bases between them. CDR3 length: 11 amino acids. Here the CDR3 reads CATREGSPLHF. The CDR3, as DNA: TGTGCCACCAGGGAGGGTTCACCCCTCCACTTT.

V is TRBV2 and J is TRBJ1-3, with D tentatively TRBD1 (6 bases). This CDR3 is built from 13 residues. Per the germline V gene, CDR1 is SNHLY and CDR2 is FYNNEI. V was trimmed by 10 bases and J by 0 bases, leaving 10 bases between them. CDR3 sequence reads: CATRQDSGNTIYF. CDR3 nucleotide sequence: TGTGCCACCAGACAGGACTCTGGAAACACCATATATTTT.